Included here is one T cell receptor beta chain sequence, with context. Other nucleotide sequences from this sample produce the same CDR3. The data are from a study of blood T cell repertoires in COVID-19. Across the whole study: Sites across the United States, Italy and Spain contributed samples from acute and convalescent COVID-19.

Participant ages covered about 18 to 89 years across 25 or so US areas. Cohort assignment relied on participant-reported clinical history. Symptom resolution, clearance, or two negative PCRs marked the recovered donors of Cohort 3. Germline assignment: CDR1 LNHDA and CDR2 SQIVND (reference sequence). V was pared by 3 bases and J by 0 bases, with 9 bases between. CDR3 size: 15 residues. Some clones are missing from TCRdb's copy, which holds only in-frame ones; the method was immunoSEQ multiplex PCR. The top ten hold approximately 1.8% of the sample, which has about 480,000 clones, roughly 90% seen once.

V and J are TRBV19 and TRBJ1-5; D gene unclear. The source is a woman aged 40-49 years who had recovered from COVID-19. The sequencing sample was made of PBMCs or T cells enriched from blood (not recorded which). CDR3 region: CASSISGDSNQPQHF. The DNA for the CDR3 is TGTGCCAGTAGTATTTCCGGAGATAGCAATCAGCCCCAGCATTTT.